These T cell receptor beta chains were read from a single sample in a study of blood T cell repertoires in COVID-19. Libraries were prepared by immunoSEQ multiplex PCR; TCRdb keeps only in-frame clonotypes and omits some of them. The sample yields about 400,000 clones, 89% seen once. The sample comprised PBMCs or T cells enriched from blood (not recorded which). The receptor set was obtained from a woman aged 25-40 years who had recovered from COVID-19. Both conserved end residues are part of each CDR3. Each record gives: V gene, clone size, J gene, D gene, CDR3 protein, CDR3 DNA. A D gene is named only where the DNA matches it firmly. The size of a clone is reported for some rows only, either as once, few or many, or as a class for expanded clones.

v_gene: TRBV3-1/TRBV3-2
abundance: .
j_gene: TRBJ2-3
d_gene: TRBD2
CDR3aa: CASSPAGGTDTQYF
CDR3nt: TGTGCCAGCAGCCCGGCGGGGGGTACAGATACGCAGTATTTT

v_gene: TRBV2
abundance: few
j_gene: TRBJ1-6
d_gene: .
CDR3aa: CASSLQGLFDSPLHF
CDR3nt: TGTGCCAGCAGTCTGCAGGGCCTGTTTGATTCACCCCTCCACTTT

v_gene: TRBV18
abundance: .
j_gene: TRBJ1-1
d_gene: TRBD1
CDR3aa: CASSRQTGVNTEAFF
CDR3nt: TGTGCCAGCTCACGACAAACAGGGGTGAACACTGAAGCTTTCTTT

v_gene: TRBV5-4
abundance: .
j_gene: TRBJ2-1
d_gene: .
CDR3aa: CASREGTQSYNEQFF
CDR3nt: TGTGCCAGCAGGGAAGGGACACAGTCCTACAATGAGCAGTTCTTC

v_gene: TRBV18
abundance: .
j_gene: TRBJ1-1
d_gene: .
CDR3aa: CASSPSMNTEAFF
CDR3nt: TGTGCCAGCTCACCGTCTATGAACACTGAAGCTTTCTTT

v_gene: TRBV5-1
abundance: .
j_gene: TRBJ2-3
d_gene: .
CDR3aa: CASSLALADTQYF
CDR3nt: TGCGCCAGCAGCTTGGCCCTAGCGGATACGCAGTATTTT

v_gene: TRBV15
abundance: .
j_gene: TRBJ2-7
d_gene: TRBD2
CDR3aa: CATSRDSGGSIYEQYF
CDR3nt: TGTGCCACCAGCAGAGATAGCGGCGGGAGTATTTACGAGCAGTACTTC

v_gene: TRBV27
abundance: few
j_gene: TRBJ1-5
d_gene: .
CDR3aa: CASSPQGSRQPQHF
CDR3nt: TGTGCCAGCAGTCCACAGGGATCGAGGCAGCCCCAGCATTTT

v_gene: TRBV28
abundance: .
j_gene: TRBJ1-1
d_gene: .
CDR3aa: CASSFSGNTEAFF
CDR3nt: TGTGCCAGCAGTTTTTCAGGGAACACTGAAGCTTTCTTT

v_gene: TRBV9
abundance: .
j_gene: TRBJ2-1
d_gene: TRBD2
CDR3aa: CASSVGVAGGREQFF
CDR3nt: TGTGCCAGCAGCGTAGGCGTGGCGGGAGGGAGGGAGCAGTTCTTC

v_gene: TRBV7-9
abundance: .
j_gene: TRBJ2-7
d_gene: TRBD2
CDR3aa: CASSSTAGGPVLEQYF
CDR3nt: TGTGCCAGCAGTTCTACGGCGGGAGGGCCCGTCCTCGAGCAGTACTTC

v_gene: TRBV24-1
abundance: .
j_gene: TRBJ2-3
d_gene: TRBD2
CDR3aa: CATSDPTLAEGTRAQYF
CDR3nt: TGTGCCACCAGTGATCCTACACTAGCGGAGGGGACCAGGGCGCAGTATTTT

v_gene: TRBV7-9
abundance: .
j_gene: TRBJ2-7
d_gene: TRBD2
CDR3aa: CASSSSGGAYEQYF
CDR3nt: TGTGCCAGCAGCAGTAGCGGGGGGGCCTACGAGCAGTACTTC

v_gene: TRBV28
abundance: .
j_gene: TRBJ2-1
d_gene: TRBD1
CDR3aa: CASRATGVGNEQFF
CDR3nt: TGTGCCAGCAGGGCGACAGGGGTTGGCAATGAGCAGTTCTTC

v_gene: TRBV6-1
abundance: once
j_gene: TRBJ1-2
d_gene: .
CDR3aa: CASSEILDTSYGYTF
CDR3nt: TGTGCCAGCAGTGAAATTCTGGACACTTCATATGGCTACACCTTC

v_gene: TRBV11-3
abundance: .
j_gene: TRBJ2-7
d_gene: .
CDR3aa: CASSDPVTGREEQYF
CDR3nt: TGTGCCAGCAGCGACCCGGTAACAGGCCGTGAGGAGCAGTACTTC

v_gene: TRBV6-5
abundance: .
j_gene: TRBJ2-7
d_gene: .
CDR3aa: CATIERTPTRGEQYF
CDR3nt: TGTGCCACTATTGAACGGACACCCACGCGGGGAGAGCAGTACTTC

v_gene: TRBV6-1
abundance: .
j_gene: TRBJ1-5
d_gene: .
CDR3aa: CASSELARVVGPQHF
CDR3nt: TGTGCCAGCAGTGAACTGGCGAGGGTTGTCGGGCCCCAGCATTTT

v_gene: TRBV3-1/TRBV3-2
abundance: .
j_gene: TRBJ2-7
d_gene: .
CDR3aa: CASSQVRQSYEQYF
CDR3nt: TGTGCCAGCAGCCAAGTGCGGCAGAGCTACGAGCAGTACTTC

v_gene: TRBV6-5
abundance: .
j_gene: TRBJ1-4
d_gene: TRBD1
CDR3aa: CASSWKQGSGEKLFF
CDR3nt: TGTGCCAGCAGCTGGAAACAGGGGTCGGGTGAAAAACTGTTTTTT

v_gene: TRBV25-1
abundance: .
j_gene: TRBJ1-2
d_gene: .
CDR3aa: CASSESDRSYGYTF
CDR3nt: TGTGCCAGCAGTGAATCAGACAGGTCCTATGGCTACACCTTC

v_gene: TRBV27
abundance: .
j_gene: TRBJ1-4
d_gene: TRBD1
CDR3aa: CASSSLPDRGRGNEKLFF
CDR3nt: TGTGCCAGCAGTTCTCTACCGGACAGGGGACGGGGAAATGAAAAACTGTTTTTT

v_gene: TRBV27
abundance: .
j_gene: TRBJ1-6
d_gene: TRBD1
CDR3aa: CASSLLGQGLNSPLHF
CDR3nt: TGTGCCAGCAGTTTATTGGGACAGGGGCTGAATTCACCCCTCCACTTT

v_gene: TRBV11-1
abundance: .
j_gene: TRBJ1-4
d_gene: .
CDR3aa: CASSAKDRINEKLFF
CDR3nt: TGTGCCAGCAGCGCAAAAGACAGGATTAATGAAAAACTGTTTTTT

v_gene: TRBV19
abundance: .
j_gene: TRBJ2-1
d_gene: TRBD1
CDR3aa: CASTPGQAYSSYNEQFF
CDR3nt: TGTGCCAGTACCCCGGGACAGGCCTACAGCTCCTACAATGAGCAGTTCTTC

v_gene: TRBV6-2/TRBV6-3
abundance: .
j_gene: TRBJ1-5
d_gene: .
CDR3aa: CASSFGSLAQNQPQHF
CDR3nt: TGTGCCAGCAGTTTCGGGAGTCTGGCCCAAAATCAGCCCCAGCATTTT

v_gene: TRBV27
abundance: .
j_gene: TRBJ2-2
d_gene: TRBD2
CDR3aa: CASSSWTSGNTGELFF
CDR3nt: TGTGCCAGCAGTTCGTGGACTAGCGGGAACACCGGGGAGCTGTTTTTT

v_gene: TRBV4-1
abundance: once
j_gene: TRBJ2-7
d_gene: .
CDR3aa: CASSRPLARPSEQYF
CDR3nt: TGCGCCAGCAGCCGACCCTTAGCAAGGCCCTCCGAGCAGTACTTC

v_gene: TRBV9
abundance: .
j_gene: TRBJ1-2
d_gene: TRBD1
CDR3aa: CASSVGGTGFYGYTF
CDR3nt: TGTGCCAGCAGCGTAGGGGGGACAGGCTTCTATGGCTACACCTTC

v_gene: TRBV7-2
abundance: .
j_gene: TRBJ2-7
d_gene: TRBD1
CDR3aa: CASSFVRQGGSYEQYF
CDR3nt: TGTGCCAGCAGCTTCGTTCGACAGGGTGGGTCCTACGAGCAGTACTTC

v_gene: TRBV5-4
abundance: .
j_gene: TRBJ1-4
d_gene: TRBD1
CDR3aa: CASSYSRGANEKLFF
CDR3nt: TGTGCCAGCAGCTATTCCAGGGGGGCTAATGAAAAACTGTTTTTT

v_gene: TRBV4-2
abundance: .
j_gene: TRBJ1-4
d_gene: .
CDR3aa: CASSQDQGKHLPPTF
CDR3nt: TGTGCCAGCAGCCAAGATCAGGGGAAGCACCTCCCCCCCACTTTT

v_gene: TRBV28
abundance: .
j_gene: TRBJ1-3
d_gene: TRBD1
CDR3aa: CASSQPGQGNTIYF
CDR3nt: TGTGCCAGCAGTCAACCGGGACAGGGGAACACCATATATTTT

v_gene: TRBV6-5
abundance: few
j_gene: TRBJ1-2
d_gene: TRBD1
CDR3aa: CASTPDRLYGYTF
CDR3nt: TGTGCCAGCACCCCGGACAGGCTCTATGGCTACACCTTC

v_gene: TRBV6-2/TRBV6-3
abundance: once
j_gene: TRBJ1-1
d_gene: .
CDR3aa: CASSSPGEVTEAFF
CDR3nt: TGTGCCAGCAGTTCCCCTGGAGAGGTCACTGAAGCTTTCTTT

v_gene: TRBV11-1
abundance: .
j_gene: TRBJ1-6
d_gene: .
CDR3aa: CASSNRVDNSPLHF
CDR3nt: TGTGCCAGCAGCAACAGGGTTGACAATTCACCCCTCCACTTT

v_gene: TRBV6-5
abundance: .
j_gene: TRBJ1-5
d_gene: .
CDR3aa: CASSYSDSTFQPQHF
CDR3nt: TGTGCCAGCAGTTATTCGGACAGTACTTTTCAGCCCCAGCATTTT

v_gene: TRBV19
abundance: .
j_gene: TRBJ1-5
d_gene: TRBD1
CDR3aa: CASSQRQGFQPQHF
CDR3nt: TGTGCCAGTAGTCAACGACAGGGGTTCCAGCCCCAGCATTTT

v_gene: TRBV2
abundance: .
j_gene: TRBJ1-2
d_gene: TRBD1
CDR3aa: CASSDTGGSNYGYTF
CDR3nt: TGTGCCAGCAGTGATACAGGGGGTTCCAACTATGGCTACACCTTC

v_gene: TRBV3-1/TRBV3-2
abundance: .
j_gene: TRBJ2-1
d_gene: .
CDR3aa: CASSRQGHSEQFF
CDR3nt: TGTGCCAGCAGCCGGCAGGGGCACAGTGAGCAGTTCTTC

v_gene: TRBV5-1
abundance: .
j_gene: TRBJ2-2
d_gene: .
CDR3aa: CASSRPGVQGFTGELFF
CDR3nt: TGCGCCAGCAGCCGACCCGGGGTACAGGGATTCACCGGGGAGCTGTTTTTT

v_gene: TRBV27
abundance: .
j_gene: TRBJ1-2
d_gene: TRBD1
CDR3aa: CASTLNAGTGPYGYTF
CDR3nt: TGTGCCAGCACTTTAAATGCCGGGACAGGGCCCTATGGCTACACCTTC

v_gene: TRBV19
abundance: .
j_gene: TRBJ2-5
d_gene: .
CDR3aa: CASSQGHRETQYF
CDR3nt: TGTGCCAGTAGCCAGGGTCATCGAGAGACCCAGTACTTC

v_gene: TRBV7-7
abundance: .
j_gene: TRBJ2-5
d_gene: TRBD1
CDR3aa: CASSRQGAGQETQYF
CDR3nt: TGTGCCAGCAGCCGACAGGGGGCCGGGCAAGAGACCCAGTACTTC

v_gene: TRBV28
abundance: .
j_gene: TRBJ2-7
d_gene: .
CDR3aa: CASTLGGRGRRLYEQYF
CDR3nt: TGTGCCAGCACTTTGGGGGGGAGGGGGAGGAGGCTTTACGAGCAGTACTTC

v_gene: TRBV7-2
abundance: once
j_gene: TRBJ2-7
d_gene: TRBD2
CDR3aa: CASSLSSSGGSYEQYF
CDR3nt: TGTGCCAGCAGCTTATCGTCTAGCGGGGGCTCCTACGAGCAGTACTTC

v_gene: TRBV4-1
abundance: .
j_gene: TRBJ2-7
d_gene: .
CDR3aa: CASSQFDTVPYEQYF
CDR3nt: TGCGCCAGCAGCCAATTTGATACGGTCCCCTACGAGCAGTACTTC

v_gene: TRBV19
abundance: .
j_gene: TRBJ1-1
d_gene: .
CDR3aa: CASSMNRENTEAFF
CDR3nt: TGTGCCAGTAGTATGAACAGGGAGAACACTGAAGCTTTCTTT

v_gene: TRBV30
abundance: few
j_gene: TRBJ1-2
d_gene: .
CDR3aa: CASHEANYGYTF
CDR3nt: TGTGCCTCGCACGAGGCCAACTATGGCTACACCTTC

v_gene: TRBV19
abundance: .
j_gene: TRBJ2-7
d_gene: TRBD1
CDR3aa: CATNPGTGNEQYF
CDR3nt: TGTGCCACGAACCCCGGGACAGGGAACGAGCAGTACTTC

v_gene: TRBV12-5
abundance: .
j_gene: TRBJ1-3
d_gene: .
CDR3aa: CASGFTPVLWARGANTIYF
CDR3nt: TGTGCTAGTGGTTTCACCCCTGTTCTTTGGGCCCGCGGGGCAAACACCATATATTTT

v_gene: TRBV10-3
abundance: .
j_gene: TRBJ1-1
d_gene: .
CDR3aa: CAITLSGDTEAFF
CDR3nt: TGTGCCATCACTCTTAGCGGGGACACTGAAGCTTTCTTT

v_gene: TRBV7-2
abundance: .
j_gene: TRBJ1-5
d_gene: TRBD1
CDR3aa: CASSPGGAGGRQPQHF
CDR3nt: TGTGCCAGCAGCCCAGGAGGGGCAGGGGGACGGCAGCCCCAGCATTTT

v_gene: TRBV10-3
abundance: .
j_gene: TRBJ1-6
d_gene: .
CDR3aa: CAISERRGGDWQDSPLHF
CDR3nt: TGTGCCATCAGTGAGAGAAGGGGGGGGGATTGGCAGGATTCACCCCTCCACTTT